This entry concerns a single T cell receptor (beta chain). The antigen it recognizes is unknown. No per-base quality is available; no much larger clone lies one base away. The label giving this sample's treatment or condition can be read as: some 19 received Ad26.COV2.S at low or high dose, single or two shots; 5 received placebo; per-sample allocation not given. Repertoires of vaccine and placebo recipients were sequenced from samples collected on day 63 after the first injection. Between 29 July and 7 August 2020, Cohort 1b enrolled around 24 adults aged 18-55 years at one site in Boston, USA. As a vaccine, Ad26.COV2.S was a replication-incompetent adenovirus type 26 vector that expressed a prefusion-stabilized SARS-CoV-2 spike protein derived from the original Wuhan strain. TCRbeta CDR3 regions were sequenced with the immunoSEQ Assay. After extraction, genomic DNA underwent amplification by bias-controlled multiplex PCR, followed by high-throughput sequencing. In the authors' own workflow: To quantify the absolute abundance of each unique TCRbeta CDR3 region, sequences were collapsed and filtered. T cell fraction was estimated by normalization of TCRbeta template counts to usable DNA, with usable DNA being measured through amplification of reference genes present in all nucleated cells. Repertoire TCRs were annotated as SARS-CoV-2-specific when V gene, CDR3 amino acid sequence and J gene were exactly matched to a known reactive TCR set. The reference SARS-CoV-2 TCR set came from MIRA and was filtered for enrichment in COVID-19-positive ImmuneCODE repertoires, removing public or cross-reactive TCRs. Drawing on the MIRA antigens, annotated TCRs were analysed further at the level of specific ORF or position within ORF. Breadth was defined as the number of annotated unique rearrangements divided by the total number of unique productive rearrangements, and depth was defined as the summed frequency of the annotated unique rearrangements. TCR breadth was compared between groups using two-sided Wilcoxon rank-sum tests. The table was pulled from immuneACCESS by TCRdb, which kept in-frame rearrangements only. Such tables lose some clones; where checked, under half of the loss comes from unresolved V genes, and the rest has no known cause. Clonal size and the V and J genes are those of that table, whereas D and trimming came from the DNA. Here the sample has about 350,000 clones; roughly 90% occur a single time. Approximately 5.9% of the sample rests with the top ten.

The sample originates from a study of Ad26.COV2.S vaccination and SARS-CoV-2 variants (dated by TCRdb to the early 2020s). About the full investigation: Vaccine-arm donors were drawn from COV1001, a multicentre, randomized, double-blind, placebo-controlled phase I-IIa trial of Ad26.COV2.S in healthy adults. Participants in the trial were split at random into five groups of five each, receiving low-dose or high-dose Ad26.COV2.S once or twice, or else placebo on both occasions. Investigators remained blinded to trial group allocation during experiments and outcome assessment. The specificity and breadth of SARS-CoV-2-reactive T cell receptors after Ad26.COV2.S vaccination were assessed by TCRbeta repertoire sequencing. Ad26.COV2.S was administered intramuscularly at 5 x 10^10 or 1 x 10^11 viral particles, either as a single shot or as two shots given 56 days apart. A total of 32 samples were included in the TCR-sequenced set, comprising roughly 19 Ad26.COV2.S vaccine recipients, 5 placebo recipients and 8 SARS-CoV-2 convalescent individuals.

V is pared back by 4 bases and J by 2 bases, with 12 bases lying between the germline termini. CDR1 LNHDA and CDR2 SQIVND were looked up in the germline V gene (reference sequence). From cysteine to phenylalanine, the CDR3 is 14 amino acids long. Only the CDR3 DNA is retained, 42 bases long and in frame from the first base. Beyond this particular receptor, the publication reports: Comparing responses between vaccine doses or regimens was not something the study was powered to do. It was noted by the authors that total T cell responses may have been underestimated by the TCR breadth and depth analyses. Substantial breadth of spike-specific CD8+ and CD4+ T cell responses was reported after vaccination. Spike-specific TCR breadth was higher in Ad26.COV2.S recipients than in placebo recipients (P = 0.0014). Comparable non-spike TCR breadth was observed between vaccine and placebo recipients, consistent with only spike being contained in the vaccine.

This receptor was taken from a person aged 18-65 years who received the Ad26.COV2.S COVID-19 vaccine or a placebo. The V gene is TRBV19 and the J gene is TRBJ2-7; a tentative D call is TRBD2 (6 bases match). This sample comprised peripheral blood, obtained in a trial of Ad26.COV2.S vaccine versus placebo. The DNA reads as follows: TGTGCCAGTAGTACGGCGGGACCTACCTACGAGCAGTACTTC. Its coded protein is CASSTAGPTYEQYF.